Each of the 22 T cell receptor beta chains below was sequenced from the same sample in a study of blood T cells in healthy people across ages. For the second PCR, which ran for roughly 6 to 12 cycles, a sample-barcoded 5' primer and a J-beta primer mix were used. TCRdb called the 5' RACE reads again in MiXCR, with one record for every CDR3 protein. Of hundreds of thousands of distinct CDR3 sequences listed, 49% are singletons. Sequences were obtained from blood. The source is a woman in her fifties or sixties in good health.

This clonotype was counted at least ten times. The V gene is TRBV4-2, the J gene TRBJ2-1; D ambiguous. This CDR3 comprises 13 residues. Germline CDR1 reads LGHNA; CDR2 reads YNFKEQ. Trimming removed 4 bases at V and 3 bases at J, with 7 bases between. The CDR3 region has the DNA TGTGCCAGCAGCCTCCCTAACTACAATGAGCAGTTCTTC. As protein: CASSLPNYNEQFF.

V gene TRBV4-3 combines with J gene TRBJ2-1; TRBD2 matches 8 bases. The V gene end was trimmed by 5 bases and the J gene end by 5 bases; junction bases not matched to a gene: 8. The CDR3 is 15 residues long. Looked up from germline, CDR1 is LGHNA and CDR2 is YSLEER. The CDR3 nucleotides read TGCGCCAGCAGCGAGGATAGCGGGGATGACAATGAGCAGTTCTTC. It specifies CASSEDSGDDNEQFF.

A word on this clonotype: The junction departs from the called germline gene at one end, perhaps through a read error. The chain uses TRBV5-1 and TRBJ1-1, with 10 bases identical to TRBD1. CDR1 and CDR2 from the germline V gene are SGHRS and YFSETQ. CDR3 size: 17 residues. CDR3 loop: CACSFFRTGGVNTEAFF. The CDR3 nucleotides read TGCGCCTGCAGCTTTTTTAGGACAGGGGGTGTGAACACTGAAGCTTTCTTT.

This clonotype was seen at least ten times. V is TRBV7-2 and J is TRBJ2-5, with D perhaps assigned TRBD1 or TRBD2 (6 bases each). Per germline, CDR1 SGHTA and CDR2 FQGNSA. Trimming took off 5 bases at V and 2 bases at J, with 12 bases between the two ends. The CDR3 sequence is 14 residues long. CDR3 coding DNA: TGTGCCAGCAGCCTGGGGGGCCTACAAGAGACCCAGTACTTC. It translates to CASSLGGLQETQYF.

The J gene is TRBJ1-6, the V gene TRBV20-1, with D perhaps TRBD1 (6 bases). Germline V CDR1 and CDR2: DFQATT, SNEGSKA (reference sequence). The ends were cut back, 3 bases at V and 7 bases at J, with 19 bases in the middle. CDR3 size: 16 residues. CDR3 region: CSARSGAATVNSPLHF. The CDR3 coding sequence is TGCAGTGCTAGGTCAGGGGCCGCGACCGTGAATTCACCCCTCCACTTT.

This clonotype was observed a few times. CDR3 loop: CASSLGSRGQPGEYF. DNA for the CDR3: TGTGCCAGCAGCTTGGGGTCTAGAGGACAGCCGGGGGAGTATTTT. The rearrangement links TRBV5-5 to TRBJ2-3; D may be TRBD1 or TRBD2 (6 bases each). CDR1 and CDR2 from the germline V gene are SGHKS and YYEKEE (reference sequence). CDR3 length equals 15 residues. Trimming removed 0 bases from V and 13 bases from J, with 21 bases in between.

The chain recombines TRBV28 with TRBJ2-5; D is perhaps TRBD2 (6 bases). Judging by the DNA end, TRBJ2-7 fits better; the J call may be wrong. This CDR3 has 15 residues. Germline V CDR1 and CDR2: MDHEN, SYDVKM. The CDR3 spells CASSAGGLDIYEQYF. The DNA for the CDR3 is TGTGCCAGCAGCGCCGGGGGACTCGACATTTACGAGCAGTACTTC.

This clonotype was counted ten times or more. The gene calls are TRBV28 and TRBJ2-7, with a tentative D call TRBD2 (5 bases). The CDR3 contains 13 residues. V was shortened by 6 bases and J by 3 bases, with 12 bases between the two germline ends. The V gene's germline CDR1 is MDHEN and CDR2 SYDVKM. The CDR3 sequence is CASRGSGIYEQYF. DNA for the CDR3: TGTGCCAGCAGGGGAAGCGGTATCTACGAGCAGTACTTC. Complete variable domain (other parts from reference TRBV28 and TRBJ2-7): DVKVTQSSRYLVKRTGEKVFLECVQDMDHENMFWYRQDPGLGLRLIYFSYDVKMKEKGDIPEGYSVSREKKERFSLILESASTNQTSMYLCASRGSGIYEQYFGPGTRLTVT.

There are many counts of this clonotype. J is TRBJ2-3 and V is TRBV7-2, with D maybe TRBD2 (5 bases). V lost 1 base to trimming and J lost 0 bases, with 11 bases between them. Germline V CDR1 and CDR2: SGHTA, FQGNSA. The CDR3 length is 16 residues. CDR3 in amino acids: CASSLGRGKSTDTQYF. DNA of the CDR3: TGTGCCAGCAGCTTAGGTCGGGGTAAGAGCACAGATACGCAGTATTTT.

This clonotype was found a few times. V is TRBV29-1 and J is TRBJ2-5; 10 bases fit TRBD1. This CDR3 comprises 16 residues. Germline V CDR1 and CDR2: SQVTM, ANQGSEA. The V gene end was trimmed by 0 bases and the J gene end by 5 bases; junction bases not matched to a gene: 9. The CDR3 bases are TGCAGCGTTGAAGATTCCGGCGGGACAGGGGATGAGACCCAGTACTTC. Translating it yields CSVEDSGGTGDETQYF.

The CDR3 DNA follows: TGTGCCAGCAGCCAATCGATCGGGAATTCACCCCTCCACTTT. It yields the protein CASSQSIGNSPLHF. The chain recombines TRBV3-1 with TRBJ1-6, with D uncertain. Germline V gene lookup returns CDR1 LGHDT and CDR2 YNNKEL (reference sequence). Trimming shortened V by 2 bases and J by 7 bases, and 9 bases separated the two germline ends. The CDR3 covers 14 residues.

CDR3 bases: TGTGCCAGCAGTTTCCCTAGCGGGGGCAATGAGCAGTTCTTC. Its translation: CASSFPSGGNEQFF. This chain connects TRBV28 to TRBJ2-1; 10 bases fit TRBD2. This CDR3 comprises 14 residues. CDR1 and CDR2 (germline): MDHEN, SYDVKM. The V segment lost 3 bases and the J segment 6 bases; nucleotides outside the gene matches: 2.

V gene TRBV30 combines with J gene TRBJ2-5; TRBD1 or TRBD2 may be the D gene (5 bases each). The J call is doubtful: the DNA matches TRBJ2-7 better. Germline loops: CDR1 GTSNPN, CDR2 SVGIG (reference sequence). This CDR3 has 12 amino acids. CDR3 residues: CAWSVKGPEQYF. The CDR3 region has the DNA TGTGCCTGGAGTGTTAAGGGACCCGAGCAGTACTTC.

This clonotype came up once. The chain carries TRBV2 and TRBJ1-4; 7 nucleotides match TRBD1. Trimming removed 1 base from V and 8 bases from J; junction bases left unmatched: 7. CDR3 size: 15 residues. Germline V gene lookup returns CDR1 SNHLY and CDR2 FYNNEI. The CDR3 DNA sequence: TGTGCCAGCAGTGAAGGTGGACAGGTTCGCGAAAAACTGTTTTTT. This encodes CASSEGGQVREKLFF.

The chain joins TRBV4-2 to TRBJ1-1; D ambiguous. V lost 4 bases to trimming and J lost 11 bases, with 17 bases between them. CDR1 LGHNA and CDR2 YNFKEQ come from the germline V gene. CDR3 length: 13 residues. CDR3 sequence: CASSLPDHVRAFF. CDR3 coding DNA: TGTGCCAGCAGCCTACCGGACCACGTGCGGGCTTTCTTT.

This clonotype was recorded once. This may be a read error, as it is one base from a much larger clone. This chain connects TRBV10-3 to TRBJ1-6; no clear D gene. V shed 10 bases and J shed 7 bases, with 20 bases lying between them. From germline, CDR1 is ENHRY and CDR2 SYGVKD. CDR3 size: 15 residues. The CDR3 region is CATNVVQNSNSPLHF. The CDR3 DNA reads TGTGCCACCAACGTCGTACAGAACTCAAATTCACCCCTCCACTTT.

In its sample, this clonotype was seen a few times. The chain uses TRBV24-1 and TRBJ2-1, with 7 nucleotides matching TRBD1. CDR3 size: 11 residues. CDR1 and CDR2 (germline): KGHDR, SFDVKD. J was trimmed by 5 bases and V by 9 bases; bases with no gene match: 0. The CDR3 coding sequence is TGTGCCACCGGACAGGACAATGAGCAGTTCTTC. This translates into CATGQDNEQFF.

This clonotype was picked up a small number of times. The chain uses TRBV5-1 and TRBJ2-1; D may match TRBD1 or TRBD2 (5 bases each). V lost 0 bases and J lost 3, with 10 bases in between. The CDR3 is 15 amino acids. The germline V gene has CDR1 SGHRS and CDR2 YFSETQ. This CDR3 reads CASSLARAGYNEQFF. CDR3 nucleotide sequence: TGCGCCAGCAGCTTGGCCAGGGCGGGCTACAATGAGCAGTTCTTC.

This chain joins TRBV6-6 and TRBJ1-2, with 7 bases matching TRBD1. The CDR3 extends over 13 amino acids. The V segment lost 6 bases and the J segment 6 bases; nucleotides outside the gene matches: 7. Germline V CDR1 and CDR2: MNHNY, SVGAGI (reference sequence). CDR3: CASRRQGGHGYTF. The CDR3 region has the DNA TGTGCCAGCAGAAGACAGGGAGGACATGGCTACACCTTC.

This clonotype came up many times. The chain has TRBV5-6 and TRBJ2-1; no clear D gene. CDR3 length equals 12 residues. V lost 3 bases, J lost 9 bases, and 10 bases lay in between. CDR1 is SGHDT and CDR2 is YYEEEE in the germline V gene. DNA of the CDR3: TGTGCCAGCAGCTCACGTAAGGGTGAGCAGTTCTTC. Its translation: CASSSRKGEQFF.

This clonotype has just one count. The chain joins TRBV7-9 to TRBJ2-2; perhaps TRBD2 as D (5 bases). V lost 4 bases and J 1 base, leaving 10 bases between the germline ends. The V gene's germline CDR1 is SEHNR and CDR2 FQNEAQ (reference sequence). This CDR3 is built from 15 residues. DNA of the CDR3: TGTGCCAGCAGCTGGGATAGCGTGAACACCGGGGAGCTGTTTTTT. This sequence encodes CASSWDSVNTGELFF.

This CDR3 is CATSRATGISPLHF. CDR3 DNA: TGTGCCACCAGCAGAGCTACAGGGATTTCACCCCTCCACTTT. The chain employs TRBV15 and TRBJ1-6, with D maybe TRBD1 (6 bases). From germline, CDR1 is LNHNV and CDR2 YYDKDF (reference sequence). This CDR3 has 14 amino acids. V was clipped by 1 base and J by 9 bases, with 10 bases between them.